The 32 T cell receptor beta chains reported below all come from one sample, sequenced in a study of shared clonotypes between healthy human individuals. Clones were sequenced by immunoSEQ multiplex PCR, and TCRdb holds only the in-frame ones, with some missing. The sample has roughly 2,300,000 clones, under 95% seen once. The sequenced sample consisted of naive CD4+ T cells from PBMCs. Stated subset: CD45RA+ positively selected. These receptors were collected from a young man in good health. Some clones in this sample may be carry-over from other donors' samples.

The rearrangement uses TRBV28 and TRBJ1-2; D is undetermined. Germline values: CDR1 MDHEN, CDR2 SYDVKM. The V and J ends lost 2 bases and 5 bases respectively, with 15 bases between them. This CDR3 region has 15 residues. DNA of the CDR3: TGTGCCAGCAGTTTACCGTTCGCAGCCTTTTATGGCTACACCTTC. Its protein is CASSLPFAAFYGYTF.

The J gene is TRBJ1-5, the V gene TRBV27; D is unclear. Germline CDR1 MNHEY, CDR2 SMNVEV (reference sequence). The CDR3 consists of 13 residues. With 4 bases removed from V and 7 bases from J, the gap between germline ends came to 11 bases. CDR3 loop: CASSSAPLQPQHF. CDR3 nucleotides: TGTGCCAGCAGTTCGGCCCCTCTGCAGCCCCAGCATTTT.

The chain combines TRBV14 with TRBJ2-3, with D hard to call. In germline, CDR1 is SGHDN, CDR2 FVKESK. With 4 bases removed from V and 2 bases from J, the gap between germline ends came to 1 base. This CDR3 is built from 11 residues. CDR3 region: CASSPTDTQYF. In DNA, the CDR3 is TGTGCCAGCAGCCCCACAGATACGCAGTATTTT.

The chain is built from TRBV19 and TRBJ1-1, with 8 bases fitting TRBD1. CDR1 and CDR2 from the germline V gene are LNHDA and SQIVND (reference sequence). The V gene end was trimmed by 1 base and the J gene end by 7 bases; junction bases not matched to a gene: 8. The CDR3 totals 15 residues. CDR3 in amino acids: CASSIGTGLEGEAFF. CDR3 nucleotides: TGTGCCAGTAGTATAGGGACAGGGTTGGAAGGTGAAGCTTTCTTT.

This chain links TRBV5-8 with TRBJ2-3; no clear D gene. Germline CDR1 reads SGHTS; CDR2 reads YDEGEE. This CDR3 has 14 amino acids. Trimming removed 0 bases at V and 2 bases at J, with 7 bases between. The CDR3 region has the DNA TGTGCCAGCAGCTTGGGGGCCCTCACAGATACGCAGTATTTT. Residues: CASSLGALTDTQYF. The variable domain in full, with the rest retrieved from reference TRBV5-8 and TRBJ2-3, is EAGVTQSPTHLIKTRGQQATLRCSPISGHTSVYWYQQALGLGLQFLLWYDEGEERNRGNFPPRFSGRQFPNYSSELNVNALELEDSALYLCASSLGALTDTQYFGPGTRLTVL.

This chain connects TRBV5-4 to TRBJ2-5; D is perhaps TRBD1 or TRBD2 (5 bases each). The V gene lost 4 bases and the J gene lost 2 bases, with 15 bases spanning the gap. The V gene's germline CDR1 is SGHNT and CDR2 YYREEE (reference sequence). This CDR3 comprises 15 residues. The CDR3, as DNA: TGTGCCAGCAGCATTGGGATAGGGGAGCAAGAGACCCAGTACTTC. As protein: CASSIGIGEQETQYF. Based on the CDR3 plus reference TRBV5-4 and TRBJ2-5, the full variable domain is ETGVTQSPTHLIKTRGQQVTLRCSSQSGHNTVSWYQQALGQGPQFIFQYYREEENGRGNFPPRFSGLQFPNYSSELNVNALELDDSALYLCASSIGIGEQETQYFGPGTRLLVL.

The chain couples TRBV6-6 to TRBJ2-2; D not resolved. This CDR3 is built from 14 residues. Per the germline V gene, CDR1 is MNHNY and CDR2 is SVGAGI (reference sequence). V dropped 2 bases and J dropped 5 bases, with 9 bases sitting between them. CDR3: CASSYHTATGELFF. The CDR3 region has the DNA TGTGCCAGCAGTTACCATACTGCGACCGGGGAGCTGTTTTTT.

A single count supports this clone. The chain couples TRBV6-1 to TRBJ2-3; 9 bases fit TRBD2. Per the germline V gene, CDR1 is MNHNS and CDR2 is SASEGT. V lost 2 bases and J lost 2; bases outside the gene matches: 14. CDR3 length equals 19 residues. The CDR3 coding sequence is TGTGCCAGCAGTGAACTCCGCCCGGGGGGACTAGCTACCACAGATACGCAGTATTTT. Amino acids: CASSELRPGGLATTDTQYF.

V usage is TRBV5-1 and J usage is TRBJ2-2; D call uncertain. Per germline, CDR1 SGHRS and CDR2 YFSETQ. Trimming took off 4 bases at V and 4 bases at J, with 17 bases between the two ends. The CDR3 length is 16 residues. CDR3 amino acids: CASSRIPADSTGELFF. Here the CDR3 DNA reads TGCGCCAGCAGCCGTATTCCGGCGGATTCCACCGGGGAGCTGTTTTTT.

CDR3 sequence reads: CASREGQSYGYTF. The CDR3 nucleotides read TGTGCCAGCCGGGAGGGACAGTCCTATGGCTACACCTTC. This rearrangement joins TRBV6-1 to TRBJ1-2; 7 nucleotides line up with TRBD1. The ends lost 8 bases at V and 4 bases at J; junction bases unmatched: 7. The length of the CDR3 is 13 residues. CDR1 MNHNS and CDR2 SASEGT come from the germline V gene.

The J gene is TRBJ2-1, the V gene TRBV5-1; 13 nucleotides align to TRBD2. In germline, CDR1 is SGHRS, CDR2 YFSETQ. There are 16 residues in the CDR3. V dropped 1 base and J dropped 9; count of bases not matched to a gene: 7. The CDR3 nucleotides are TGCGCCAGCAGCTTGATCACTAGCGGGAGGGCGGGTGAGCAGTTCTTC. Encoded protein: CASSLITSGRAGEQFF. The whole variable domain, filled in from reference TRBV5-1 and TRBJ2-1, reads KAGVTQTPRYLIKTRGQQVTLSCSPISGHRSVSWYQQTPGQGLQFLFEYFSETQRNKGNFPGRFSGRQFSNSRSEMNVSTLELGDSALYLCASSLITSGRAGEQFFGPGTRLTVL.

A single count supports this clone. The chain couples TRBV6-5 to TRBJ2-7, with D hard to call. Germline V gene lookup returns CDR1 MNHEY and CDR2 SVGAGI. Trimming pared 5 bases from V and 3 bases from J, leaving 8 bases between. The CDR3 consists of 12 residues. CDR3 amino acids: CASSEVGYEQYF. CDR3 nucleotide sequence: TGTGCCAGCAGTGAAGTGGGCTACGAGCAGTACTTC.

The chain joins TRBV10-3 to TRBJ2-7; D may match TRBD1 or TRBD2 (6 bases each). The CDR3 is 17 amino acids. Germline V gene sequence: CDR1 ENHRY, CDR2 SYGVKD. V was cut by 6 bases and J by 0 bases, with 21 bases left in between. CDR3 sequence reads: CAISANGGGVSSYEQYF. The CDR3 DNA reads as TGTGCCATCAGCGCTAACGGGGGCGGGGTGAGCTCCTACGAGCAGTACTTC.

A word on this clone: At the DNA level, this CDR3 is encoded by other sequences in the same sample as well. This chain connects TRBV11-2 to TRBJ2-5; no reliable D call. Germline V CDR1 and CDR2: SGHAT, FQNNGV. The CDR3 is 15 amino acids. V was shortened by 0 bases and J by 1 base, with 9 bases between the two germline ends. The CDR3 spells CASSLDRLFQETQYF. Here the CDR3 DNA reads TGTGCCAGCAGCTTAGACAGACTCTTCCAAGAGACCCAGTACTTC.

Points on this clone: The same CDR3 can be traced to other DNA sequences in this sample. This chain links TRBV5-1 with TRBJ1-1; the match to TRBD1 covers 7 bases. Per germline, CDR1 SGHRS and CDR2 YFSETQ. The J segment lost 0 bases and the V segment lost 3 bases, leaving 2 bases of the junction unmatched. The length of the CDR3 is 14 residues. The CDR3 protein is CASSSGQLNTEAFF. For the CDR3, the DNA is TGCGCCAGCAGCTCGGGACAGTTGAACACTGAAGCTTTCTTT.

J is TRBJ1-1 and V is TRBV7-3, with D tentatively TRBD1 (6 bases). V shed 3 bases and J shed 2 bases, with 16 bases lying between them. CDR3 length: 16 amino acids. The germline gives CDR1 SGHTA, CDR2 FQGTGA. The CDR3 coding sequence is TGTGCCAGCAGCTTGATGGCAGGGGTGGGCAACACTGAAGCTTTCTTT. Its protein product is CASSLMAGVGNTEAFF.

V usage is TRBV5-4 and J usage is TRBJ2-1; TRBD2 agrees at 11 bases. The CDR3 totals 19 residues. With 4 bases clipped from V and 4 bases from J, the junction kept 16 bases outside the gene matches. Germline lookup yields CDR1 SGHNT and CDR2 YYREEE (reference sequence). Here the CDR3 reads CASSPQISNGLAGYNEQFF. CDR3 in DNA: TGTGCCAGCAGCCCTCAAATCTCTAACGGACTAGCGGGTTACAATGAGCAGTTCTTC.

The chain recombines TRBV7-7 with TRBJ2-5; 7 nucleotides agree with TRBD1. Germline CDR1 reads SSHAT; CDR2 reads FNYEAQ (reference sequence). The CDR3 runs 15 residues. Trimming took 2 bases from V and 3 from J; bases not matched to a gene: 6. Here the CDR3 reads CASSLIGTVEETQYF. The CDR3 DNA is TGTGCCAGCAGCTTAATCGGGACAGTGGAAGAGACCCAGTACTTC.

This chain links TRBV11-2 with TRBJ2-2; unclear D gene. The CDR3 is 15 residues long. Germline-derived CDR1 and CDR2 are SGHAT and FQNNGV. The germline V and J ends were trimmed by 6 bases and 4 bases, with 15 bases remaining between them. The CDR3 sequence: CASRGTRRATGELFF. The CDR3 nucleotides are TGTGCCAGCAGGGGTACCAGGCGAGCCACCGGGGAGCTGTTTTTT.

The CDR3: CASSLVSSSVYGTDTQYF. The CDR3 nucleotides are TGCGCCAGCAGCTTGGTCTCCTCCTCGGTTTACGGCACAGATACGCAGTATTTT. The chain recombines TRBV5-1 with TRBJ2-3; D unclear. Germline V gene data show CDR1 as SGHRS and CDR2 as YFSETQ. The CDR3 runs to 18 residues. The V end lost 0 bases, the J end lost 1 base, and 18 bases lay between the germline ends.

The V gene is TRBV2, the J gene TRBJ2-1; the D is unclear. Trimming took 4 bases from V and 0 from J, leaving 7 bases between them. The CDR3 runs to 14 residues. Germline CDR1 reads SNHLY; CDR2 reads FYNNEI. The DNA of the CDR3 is TGTGCCAGCAGTGGACTCAGCTCCTACAATGAGCAGTTCTTC. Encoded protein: CASSGLSSYNEQFF.

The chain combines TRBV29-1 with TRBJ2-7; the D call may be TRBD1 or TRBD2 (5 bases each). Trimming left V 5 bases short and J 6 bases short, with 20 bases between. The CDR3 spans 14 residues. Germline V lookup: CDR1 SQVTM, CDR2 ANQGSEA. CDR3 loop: CSVWDGWGTSEQYF. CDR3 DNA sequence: TGCAGCGTTTGGGACGGATGGGGTACCTCCGAGCAGTACTTC.

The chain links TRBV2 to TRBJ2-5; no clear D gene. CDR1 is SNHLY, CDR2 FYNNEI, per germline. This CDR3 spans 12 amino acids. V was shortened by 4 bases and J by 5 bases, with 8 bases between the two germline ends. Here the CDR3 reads CASSVGVETQYF. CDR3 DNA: TGTGCCAGCAGTGTTGGGGTGGAGACCCAGTACTTC.

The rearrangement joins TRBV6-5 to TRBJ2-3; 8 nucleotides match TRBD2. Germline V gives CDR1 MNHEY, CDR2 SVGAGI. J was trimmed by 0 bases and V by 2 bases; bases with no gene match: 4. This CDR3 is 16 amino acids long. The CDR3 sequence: CASSYIAGKSTDTQYF. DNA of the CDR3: TGTGCCAGCAGTTACATAGCGGGAAAGAGCACAGATACGCAGTATTTT.

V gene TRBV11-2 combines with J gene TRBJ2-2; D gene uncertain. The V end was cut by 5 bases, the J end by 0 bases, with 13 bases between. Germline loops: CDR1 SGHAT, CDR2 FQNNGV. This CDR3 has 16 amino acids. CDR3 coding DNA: TGTGCCAGCAGCGAAGAACTTTCCGCGAACACCGGGGAGCTGTTTTTT. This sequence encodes CASSEELSANTGELFF.

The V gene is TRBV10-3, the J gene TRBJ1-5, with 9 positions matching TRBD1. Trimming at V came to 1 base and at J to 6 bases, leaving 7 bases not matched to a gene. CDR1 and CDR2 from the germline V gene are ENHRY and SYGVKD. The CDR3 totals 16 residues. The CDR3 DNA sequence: TGTGCCATCAGTGAGTGGGTGGGACAGGGAACTCAGCCCCAGCATTTT. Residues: CAISEWVGQGTQPQHF.

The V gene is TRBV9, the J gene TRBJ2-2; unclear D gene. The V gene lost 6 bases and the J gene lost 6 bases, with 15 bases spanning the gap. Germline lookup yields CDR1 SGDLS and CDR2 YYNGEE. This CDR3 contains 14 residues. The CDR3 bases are TGTGCCAGCACGGCCGGGTGGGGTTCCGGGGAGCTGTTTTTT. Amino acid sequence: CASTAGWGSGELFF.

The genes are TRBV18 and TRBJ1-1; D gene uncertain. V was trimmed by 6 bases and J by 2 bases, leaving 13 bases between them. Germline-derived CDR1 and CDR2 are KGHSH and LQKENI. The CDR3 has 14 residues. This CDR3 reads CASSGNYGNTEAFF. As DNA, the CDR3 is TGTGCCAGCTCCGGTAATTACGGAAACACTGAAGCTTTCTTT.

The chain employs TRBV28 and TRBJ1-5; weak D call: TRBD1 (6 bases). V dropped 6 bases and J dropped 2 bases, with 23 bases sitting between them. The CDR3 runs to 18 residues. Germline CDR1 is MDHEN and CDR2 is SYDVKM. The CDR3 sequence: CASSSWGLLNGGNQPQHF. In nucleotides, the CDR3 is TGTGCCAGCAGCTCCTGGGGGCTATTAAACGGGGGCAATCAGCCCCAGCATTTT.

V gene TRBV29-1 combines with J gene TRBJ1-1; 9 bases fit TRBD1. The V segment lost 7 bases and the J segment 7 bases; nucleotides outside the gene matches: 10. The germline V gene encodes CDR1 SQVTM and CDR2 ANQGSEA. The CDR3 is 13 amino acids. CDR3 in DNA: TGCAGCGGCGGGCGGACAGGGGAGGGTGAAGCTTTCTTT. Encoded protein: CSGGRTGEGEAFF.

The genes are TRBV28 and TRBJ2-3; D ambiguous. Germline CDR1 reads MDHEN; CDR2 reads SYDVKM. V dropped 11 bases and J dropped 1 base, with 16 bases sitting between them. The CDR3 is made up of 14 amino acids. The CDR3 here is CAGKRIRGTDTQYF. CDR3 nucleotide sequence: TGTGCCGGCAAACGGATAAGGGGCACAGATACGCAGTATTTT.

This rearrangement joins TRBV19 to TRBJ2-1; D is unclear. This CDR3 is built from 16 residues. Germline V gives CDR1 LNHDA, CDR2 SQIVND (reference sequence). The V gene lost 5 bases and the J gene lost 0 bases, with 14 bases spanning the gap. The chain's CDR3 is CASSLTHLSSYNEQFF. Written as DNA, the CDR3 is TGTGCCAGTAGTTTAACTCACCTTAGCTCCTACAATGAGCAGTTCTTC.